This is a list of T cell receptor beta chains from one sample in a study of cytomegalovirus exposure and HLA in healthy donors. Generated by immunoSEQ multiplex PCR, the TCRdb table keeps only in-frame clones and is missing some. The sample yields approximately 120,000 clones, around 77% seen once. Sequencing input: PBMCs. These receptors all stem from a woman in her 40s in good health and CMV-seropositive. CDR3s include the opening cysteine and the closing phenylalanine or tryptophan. A D gene is named only where the DNA matches it firmly. Rows may omit the clone size; those that give it use once, few, many or a size class.

D gene: NA; clone size: NA; J gene: TRBJ1-5; V gene: TRBV6-1; CDR3 protein: CASSEQFNQPQHF; CDR3 DNA: TGTGCCAGCAGTGAACAGTTTAATCAGCCCCAGCATTTT
D gene: TRBD2; clone size: NA; J gene: TRBJ2-5; V gene: TRBV13; CDR3 protein: CASSLMTSGRHQETQYF; CDR3 DNA: TGTGCCAGCAGCCTCATGACTAGCGGGAGACACCAGGAGACCCAGTACTTC
D gene: NA; clone size: NA; J gene: TRBJ2-7; V gene: TRBV28; CDR3 protein: CASSLSPGNGEQYF; CDR3 DNA: TGTGCCAGCAGTTTATCACCGGGAAATGGCGAGCAGTACTTC
D gene: NA; clone size: few; J gene: TRBJ1-6; V gene: TRBV4-1; CDR3 protein: CASSQVVRSSYNSPLHF; CDR3 DNA: TGCGCCAGCAGCCAAGTGGTACGGAGCTCCTATAATTCACCCCTCCACTTT
D gene: NA; clone size: NA; J gene: TRBJ2-5; V gene: TRBV7-3; CDR3 protein: CASSLRRETQYF; CDR3 DNA: TGTGCCAGCAGCTTAAGGAGGGAGACCCAGTACTTC
D gene: TRBD1; clone size: NA; J gene: TRBJ2-7; V gene: TRBV4-1; CDR3 protein: CASSLRTGINEQYF; CDR3 DNA: TGCGCCAGCAGCCTCAGGACAGGGATAAACGAGCAGTACTTC
D gene: TRBD1; clone size: NA; J gene: TRBJ2-1; V gene: TRBV6-5; CDR3 protein: CASSRQGSYNEQFF; CDR3 DNA: TGTGCCAGCAGTAGACAGGGTTCCTACAATGAGCAGTTCTTC
D gene: NA; clone size: NA; J gene: TRBJ2-7; V gene: TRBV4-1; CDR3 protein: CASTPQGEGSYEQYF; CDR3 DNA: TGCGCCAGCACTCCACAGGGGGAGGGCTCCTACGAGCAGTACTTC
D gene: NA; clone size: NA; J gene: TRBJ2-7; V gene: TRBV28; CDR3 protein: CASIPSKSYYEQYF; CDR3 DNA: TGTGCCAGCATCCCTAGTAAGTCTTACTACGAGCAGTACTTC
D gene: TRBD1; clone size: once; J gene: TRBJ2-7; V gene: TRBV30; CDR3 protein: CAWSPGQGGDEQYF; CDR3 DNA: TGTGCCTGGAGTCCGGGACAGGGTGGTGACGAGCAGTACTTC
D gene: TRBD2; clone size: NA; J gene: TRBJ2-1; V gene: TRBV7-6; CDR3 protein: CASSHTWTSGSGGEQFF; CDR3 DNA: TGTGCCAGCAGCCACACTTGGACTAGCGGGAGTGGAGGTGAGCAGTTCTTC
D gene: TRBD1; clone size: NA; J gene: TRBJ2-2; V gene: TRBV14; CDR3 protein: CASNRDRVETGELFF; CDR3 DNA: TGTGCCAGCAATCGGGACAGGGTGGAAACCGGGGAGCTGTTTTTT
D gene: NA; clone size: few; J gene: TRBJ1-2; V gene: TRBV30; CDR3 protein: CAWSPPGSQGRGYTF; CDR3 DNA: TGTGCCTGGAGTCCCCCGGGGTCCCAGGGGCGAGGCTACACCTTC
D gene: TRBD1; clone size: few; J gene: TRBJ1-2; V gene: TRBV30; CDR3 protein: CAWIRDRVGYTF; CDR3 DNA: TGTGCCTGGATACGGGACAGGGTTGGCTACACCTTC
D gene: NA; clone size: few; J gene: TRBJ2-7; V gene: TRBV7-9; CDR3 protein: CASSLLGVSEQYF; CDR3 DNA: TGTGCCAGCAGCTTACTTGGAGTCAGCGAGCAGTACTTC
D gene: NA; clone size: few; J gene: TRBJ1-2; V gene: TRBV19; CDR3 protein: CASSTTTPRGYGYTF; CDR3 DNA: TGTGCCAGTAGTACTACGACACCTCGGGGCTATGGCTACACCTTC
D gene: TRBD2; clone size: NA; J gene: TRBJ2-1; V gene: TRBV2; CDR3 protein: CASSEAGGRFGNEQFF; CDR3 DNA: TGTGCCAGCAGTGAAGCGGGCGGGAGGTTTGGCAATGAGCAGTTCTTC
D gene: TRBD2; clone size: NA; J gene: TRBJ2-5; V gene: TRBV5-4; CDR3 protein: CASSTSGRAMRETQYF; CDR3 DNA: TGTGCCAGCAGCACTAGCGGGAGGGCTATGCGAGAGACCCAGTACTTC
D gene: NA; clone size: NA; J gene: TRBJ2-2; V gene: TRBV18; CDR3 protein: CASSRSSGTKNTGELFF; CDR3 DNA: TGTGCCAGCTCACGATCCTCCGGGACAAAAAACACCGGGGAGCTGTTTTTT
D gene: TRBD1; clone size: once; J gene: TRBJ2-1; V gene: TRBV7-9; CDR3 protein: CASHLGTGVVNEQFF; CDR3 DNA: TGTGCCAGCCACCTAGGGACAGGGGTAGTCAATGAGCAGTTCTTC
D gene: TRBD1; clone size: few; J gene: TRBJ2-3; V gene: TRBV2; CDR3 protein: CASNLWTGATDTQYF; CDR3 DNA: TGTGCCAGCAATCTCTGGACAGGGGCAACAGATACGCAGTATTTT
D gene: NA; clone size: few; J gene: TRBJ2-4; V gene: TRBV29-1; CDR3 protein: CSVEDRPGRGIQYF; CDR3 DNA: TGCAGCGTTGAAGATCGTCCGGGTAGGGGCATTCAGTACTTC
D gene: NA; clone size: NA; J gene: TRBJ2-1; V gene: TRBV4-2; CDR3 protein: CASSQDWGEQFF; CDR3 DNA: TGTGCCAGCAGCCAGGACTGGGGTGAGCAGTTCTTC
D gene: NA; clone size: NA; J gene: TRBJ1-3; V gene: TRBV28; CDR3 protein: CASITGESNTIYF; CDR3 DNA: TGTGCCAGCATTACCGGGGAATCAAACACCATATATTTT
D gene: TRBD1; clone size: NA; J gene: TRBJ1-2; V gene: TRBV19; CDR3 protein: CASSIRWGQGGDYGYTF; CDR3 DNA: TGTGCCAGTAGTATAAGATGGGGACAGGGAGGCGACTATGGCTACACCTTC
D gene: TRBD2; clone size: few; J gene: TRBJ2-3; V gene: TRBV7-9; CDR3 protein: CASRFSGRMKGGTDTQYF; CDR3 DNA: TGTGCCAGCAGATTTAGCGGGAGAATGAAAGGTGGCACAGATACGCAGTATTTT
D gene: TRBD1; clone size: NA; J gene: TRBJ1-1; V gene: TRBV28; CDR3 protein: CAGGGFYTEAFF; CDR3 DNA: TGTGCCGGAGGGGGCTTTTACACTGAAGCTTTCTTT
D gene: NA; clone size: few; J gene: TRBJ1-1; V gene: TRBV15; CDR3 protein: CATSRAQVNTEAFF; CDR3 DNA: TGTGCCACCAGCAGAGCACAGGTGAACACTGAAGCTTTCTTT
D gene: NA; clone size: NA; J gene: TRBJ1-5; V gene: TRBV30; CDR3 protein: CAWRQGYNQPQHF; CDR3 DNA: TGTGCCTGGAGGCAGGGTTACAATCAGCCCCAGCATTTT
D gene: TRBD2; clone size: many; J gene: TRBJ2-3; V gene: TRBV6-5; CDR3 protein: CASSYSTSVSDTQYF; CDR3 DNA: TGTGCCAGCAGTTACTCGACTAGCGTATCAGATACGCAGTATTTT
D gene: TRBD1; clone size: NA; J gene: TRBJ1-2; V gene: TRBV6-5; CDR3 protein: CASTIKGAYGYTF; CDR3 DNA: TGTGCCAGCACCATAAAGGGGGCCTATGGCTACACCTTC
D gene: TRBD2; clone size: NA; J gene: TRBJ2-1; V gene: TRBV27; CDR3 protein: CASSLGLLVGDEQFF; CDR3 DNA: TGTGCCAGCAGTCTGGGACTATTAGTTGGCGATGAGCAGTTCTTC
D gene: NA; clone size: once; J gene: TRBJ2-7; V gene: TRBV5-4; CDR3 protein: CASSLGQDYEQYF; CDR3 DNA: TGTGCCAGCAGCTTGGGGCAGGACTACGAGCAGTACTTC
D gene: TRBD1; clone size: NA; J gene: TRBJ1-5; V gene: TRBV6-9; CDR3 protein: CASSKGQGGNQPQHF; CDR3 DNA: TGTGCCAGCAGTAAGGGACAGGGTGGCAATCAGCCCCAGCATTTT
D gene: TRBD1; clone size: NA; J gene: TRBJ1-2; V gene: TRBV28; CDR3 protein: CASTLTGRNYGYTF; CDR3 DNA: TGTGCCAGCACCTTGACAGGGCGGAACTATGGCTACACCTTC
D gene: NA; clone size: NA; J gene: TRBJ2-7; V gene: TRBV6-5; CDR3 protein: CASSSLLASHEQYF; CDR3 DNA: TGTGCCAGCAGTTCCCTCCTAGCTTCCCACGAGCAGTACTTC
D gene: NA; clone size: NA; J gene: TRBJ1-3; V gene: TRBV11-2; CDR3 protein: CASSLSLGWEGGNTIYF; CDR3 DNA: TGTGCCAGCAGCTTATCTCTAGGATGGGAGGGCGGAAACACCATATATTTT
D gene: NA; clone size: NA; J gene: TRBJ1-5; V gene: TRBV6-5; CDR3 protein: CASNNGGQPQHF; CDR3 DNA: TGTGCCAGCAATAACGGGGGGCAGCCCCAGCATTTT
D gene: NA; clone size: NA; J gene: TRBJ1-2; V gene: TRBV28; CDR3 protein: CASKGREKEGYTF; CDR3 DNA: TGTGCCAGCAAGGGCAGGGAAAAAGAGGGCTACACCTTC